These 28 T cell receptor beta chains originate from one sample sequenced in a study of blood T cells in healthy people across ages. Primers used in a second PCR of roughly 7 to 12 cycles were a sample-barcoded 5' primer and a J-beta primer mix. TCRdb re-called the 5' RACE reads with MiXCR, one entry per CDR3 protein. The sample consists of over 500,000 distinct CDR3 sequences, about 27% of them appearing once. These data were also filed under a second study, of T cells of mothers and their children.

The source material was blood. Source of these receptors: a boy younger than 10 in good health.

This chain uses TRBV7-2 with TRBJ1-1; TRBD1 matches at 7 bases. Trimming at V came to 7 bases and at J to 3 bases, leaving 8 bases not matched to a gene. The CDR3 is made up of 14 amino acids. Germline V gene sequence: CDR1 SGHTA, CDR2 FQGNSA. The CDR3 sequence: CASMTGSRYTEAFF. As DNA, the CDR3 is TGTGCCAGCATGACAGGGTCGAGATACACTGAAGCTTTCTTT.

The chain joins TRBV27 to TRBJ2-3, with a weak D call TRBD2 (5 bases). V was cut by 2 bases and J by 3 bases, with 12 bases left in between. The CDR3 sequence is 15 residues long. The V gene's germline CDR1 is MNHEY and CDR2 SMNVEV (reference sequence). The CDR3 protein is CASSLRRTETDTQYF. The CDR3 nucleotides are TGTGCCAGCAGTTTAAGAAGGACTGAGACAGATACGCAGTATTTT.

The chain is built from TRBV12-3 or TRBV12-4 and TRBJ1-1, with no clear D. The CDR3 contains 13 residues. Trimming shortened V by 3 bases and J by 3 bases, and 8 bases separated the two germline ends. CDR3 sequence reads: CASSFGVYTEAFF. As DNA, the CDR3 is TGTGCCAGCAGTTTTGGGGTGTACACTGAAGCTTTCTTT.

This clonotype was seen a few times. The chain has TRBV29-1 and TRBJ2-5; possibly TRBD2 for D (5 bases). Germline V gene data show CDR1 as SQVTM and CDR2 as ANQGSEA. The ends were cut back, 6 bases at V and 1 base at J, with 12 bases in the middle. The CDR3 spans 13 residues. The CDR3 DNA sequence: TGCAGCGTCCGCGGACTGAGCCAAGAGACCCAGTACTTC. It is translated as CSVRGLSQETQYF.

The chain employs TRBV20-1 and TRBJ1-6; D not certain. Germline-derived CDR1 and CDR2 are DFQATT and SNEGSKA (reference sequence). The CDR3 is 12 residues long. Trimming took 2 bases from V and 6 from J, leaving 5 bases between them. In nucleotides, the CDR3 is TGCAGTGCTAGAAGTACTAATTCACCCCTCCACTTT. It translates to CSARSTNSPLHF.

This CDR3 is CASSLRAFGDTEAFF. For the CDR3, the DNA is TGTGCCAGCAGCTTAAGGGCCTTTGGGGACACTGAAGCTTTCTTT. V usage is TRBV7-3 and J usage is TRBJ1-1; D ambiguous. Germline CDR1 reads SGHTA; CDR2 reads FQGTGA. With 1 base removed from V and 3 bases from J, the gap between germline ends came to 12 bases. CDR3 length: 15 residues.

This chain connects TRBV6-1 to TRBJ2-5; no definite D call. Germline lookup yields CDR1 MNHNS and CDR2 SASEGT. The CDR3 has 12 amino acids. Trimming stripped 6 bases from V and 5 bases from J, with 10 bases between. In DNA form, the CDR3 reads TGTGCCAGCAGCTTACGGTGGGAGACCCAGTACTTC. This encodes CASSLRWETQYF.

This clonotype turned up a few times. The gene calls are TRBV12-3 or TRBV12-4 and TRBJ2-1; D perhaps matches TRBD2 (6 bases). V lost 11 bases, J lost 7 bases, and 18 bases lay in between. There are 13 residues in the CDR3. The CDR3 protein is CAGGVKDENEQFF. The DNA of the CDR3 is TGTGCCGGCGGGGTAAAGGACGAAAATGAGCAGTTCTTC.

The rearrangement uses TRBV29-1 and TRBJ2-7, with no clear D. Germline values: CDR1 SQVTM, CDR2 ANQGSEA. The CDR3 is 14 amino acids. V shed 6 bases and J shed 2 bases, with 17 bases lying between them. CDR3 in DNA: TGCAGCGTGGTAGGCGGATCCCGGGCCTACGAGCAGTACTTC. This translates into CSVVGGSRAYEQYF.

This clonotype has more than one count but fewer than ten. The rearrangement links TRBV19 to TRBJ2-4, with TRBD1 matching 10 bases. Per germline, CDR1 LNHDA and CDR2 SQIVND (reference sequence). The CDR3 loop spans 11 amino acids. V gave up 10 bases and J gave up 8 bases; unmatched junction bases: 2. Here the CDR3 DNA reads TGTGCCACCGGACAGGGGGACATTCAGTACTTC. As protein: CATGQGDIQYF. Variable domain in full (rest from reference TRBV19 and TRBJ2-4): DGGITQSPKYLFRKEGQNVTLSCEQNLNHDAMYWYRQDPGQGLRLIYYSQIVNDFQKGDIAEGYSVSREKKESFPLTVTSAQKNPTAFYLCATGQGDIQYFGAGTRLSVL.

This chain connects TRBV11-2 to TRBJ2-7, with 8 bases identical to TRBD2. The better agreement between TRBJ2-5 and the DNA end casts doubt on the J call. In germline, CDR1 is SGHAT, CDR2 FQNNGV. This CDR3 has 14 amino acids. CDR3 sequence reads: CASSHTSGQETQYF. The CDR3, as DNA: TGTGCCAGCAGCCACACTAGCGGCCAAGAGACCCAGTACTTC.

CDR3 amino acids: CSASPDRGPYQPQHF. CDR3 bases: TGCAGTGCTTCCCCGGACAGGGGCCCTTATCAGCCCCAGCATTTT. The chain recombines TRBV20-1 with TRBJ1-5; 9 nucleotides agree with TRBD1. J gave up 5 bases and V 5 bases, and 10 bases lay outside the gene matches. CDR3 size: 15 residues. Per germline, CDR1 DFQATT and CDR2 SNEGSKA (reference sequence).

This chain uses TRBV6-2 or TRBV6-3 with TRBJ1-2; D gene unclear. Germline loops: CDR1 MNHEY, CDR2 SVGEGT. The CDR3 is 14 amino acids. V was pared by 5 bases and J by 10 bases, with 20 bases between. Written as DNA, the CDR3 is TGTGCCAGCAGTCCACCGGGAACTAAACCGATCTACACCTTC. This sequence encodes CASSPPGTKPIYTF.

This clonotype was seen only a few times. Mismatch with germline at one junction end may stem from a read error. The CDR3 region is CACSDNWGLWGADTQYF. The CDR3 nucleotides read TGTGCCTGCAGTGATAACTGGGGACTTTGGGGAGCAGATACGCAGTATTTT. This chain uses TRBV6-1 with TRBJ2-3; a possible D gene is TRBD2 (6 bases). CDR3 length: 17 amino acids. Germline CDR1 and CDR2: MNHNS and SASEGT.

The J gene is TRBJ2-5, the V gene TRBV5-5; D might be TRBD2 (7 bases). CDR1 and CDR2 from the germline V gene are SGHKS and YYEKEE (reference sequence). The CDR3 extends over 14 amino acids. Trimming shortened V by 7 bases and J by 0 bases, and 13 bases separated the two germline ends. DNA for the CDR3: TGTGCCAGCTTAGGGGGGGTGTACCAAGAGACCCAGTACTTC. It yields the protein CASLGGVYQETQYF.

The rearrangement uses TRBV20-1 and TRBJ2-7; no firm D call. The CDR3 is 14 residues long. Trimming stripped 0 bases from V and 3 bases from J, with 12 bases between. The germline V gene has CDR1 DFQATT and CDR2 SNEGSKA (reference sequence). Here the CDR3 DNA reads TGCAGTGCTAGAGATGTCCAGAGCAGCTACGAGCAGTACTTC. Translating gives CSARDVQSSYEQYF.

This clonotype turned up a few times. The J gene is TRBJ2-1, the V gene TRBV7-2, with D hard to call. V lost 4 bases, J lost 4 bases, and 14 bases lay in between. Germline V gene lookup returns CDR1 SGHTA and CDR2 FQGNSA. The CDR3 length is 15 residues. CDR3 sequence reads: CASSSRAQTYNEQFF. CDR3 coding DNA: TGTGCCAGCAGCTCCCGGGCCCAAACGTACAATGAGCAGTTCTTC.

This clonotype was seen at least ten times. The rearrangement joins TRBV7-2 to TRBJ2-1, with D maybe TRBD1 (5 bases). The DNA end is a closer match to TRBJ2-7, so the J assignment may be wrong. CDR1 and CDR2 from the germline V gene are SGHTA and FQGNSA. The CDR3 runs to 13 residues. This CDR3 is CASSFMGRSEQYF. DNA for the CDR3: TGTGCCAGCAGCTTCATGGGGCGTTCCGAGCAGTACTTC.

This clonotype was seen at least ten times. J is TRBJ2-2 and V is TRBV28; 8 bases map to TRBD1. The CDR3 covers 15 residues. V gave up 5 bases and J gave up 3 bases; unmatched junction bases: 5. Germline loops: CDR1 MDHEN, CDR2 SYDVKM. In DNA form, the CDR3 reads TGTGCCAGCAGTCCGGGACAGGATCACACCGGGGAGCTGTTTTTT. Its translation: CASSPGQDHTGELFF.

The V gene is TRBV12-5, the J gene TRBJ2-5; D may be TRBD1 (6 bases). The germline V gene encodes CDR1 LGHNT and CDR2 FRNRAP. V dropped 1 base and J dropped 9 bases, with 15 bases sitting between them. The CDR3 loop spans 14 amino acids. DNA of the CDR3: TGTGCTAGTGGTTTGGGGACAGACCCCCCGTCCCAGTACTTC. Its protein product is CASGLGTDPPSQYF.

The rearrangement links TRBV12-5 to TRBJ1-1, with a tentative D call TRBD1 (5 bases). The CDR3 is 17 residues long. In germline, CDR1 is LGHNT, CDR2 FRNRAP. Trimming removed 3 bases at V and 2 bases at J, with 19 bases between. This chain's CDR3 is CASGFLTSRGDNTEAFF. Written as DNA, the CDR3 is TGTGCTAGTGGTTTCCTTACCTCGCGAGGGGATAACACTGAAGCTTTCTTT. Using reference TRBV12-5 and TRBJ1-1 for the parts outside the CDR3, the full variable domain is DARVTQTPRHKVTEMGQEVTMRCQPILGHNTVFWYRQTMMQGLELLAYFRNRAPLDDSGMPKDRFSAEMPDATLATLKIQPSEPRDSAVYFCASGFLTSRGDNTEAFFGQGTRLTVV.

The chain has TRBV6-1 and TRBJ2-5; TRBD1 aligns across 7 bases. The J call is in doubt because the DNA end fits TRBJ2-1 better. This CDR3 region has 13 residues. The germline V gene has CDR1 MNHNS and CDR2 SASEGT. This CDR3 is CASCFRDSPEQFF. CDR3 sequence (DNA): TGTGCCAGCTGCTTCCGGGACAGCCCCGAGCAGTTCTTC.

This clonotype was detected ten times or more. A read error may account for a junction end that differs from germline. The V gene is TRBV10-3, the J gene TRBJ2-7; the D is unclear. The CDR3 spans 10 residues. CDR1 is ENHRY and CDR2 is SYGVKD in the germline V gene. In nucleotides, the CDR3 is TGTGCCATCGGTGACTACGAGCAGTACTTC. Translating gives CAIGDYEQYF.

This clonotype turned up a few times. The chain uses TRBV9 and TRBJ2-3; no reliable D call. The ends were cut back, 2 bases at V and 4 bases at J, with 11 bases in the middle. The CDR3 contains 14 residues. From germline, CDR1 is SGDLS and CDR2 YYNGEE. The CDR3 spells CASSVSGSSDTQYF. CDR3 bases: TGTGCCAGCAGCGTGTCCGGCAGCTCAGATACGCAGTATTTT.

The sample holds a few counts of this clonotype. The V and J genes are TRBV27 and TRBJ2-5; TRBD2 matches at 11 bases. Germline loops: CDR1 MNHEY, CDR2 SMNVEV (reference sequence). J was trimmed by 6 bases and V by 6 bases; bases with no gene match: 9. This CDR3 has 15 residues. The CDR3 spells CASSYTSGGWKTQYF. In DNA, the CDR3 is TGTGCCAGCAGCTACACTAGCGGGGGTTGGAAGACCCAGTACTTC.

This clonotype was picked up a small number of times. In DNA form, the CDR3 reads TGTGCCAGCAGTTACTCGATTGGGGGTCAGCCCCAGCATTTT. Its translation is CASSYSIGGQPQHF. J is TRBJ1-5 and V is TRBV6-5, with D possibly TRBD1 on 5 matching bases. Trimming shortened V by 0 bases and J by 6 bases, and 9 bases separated the two germline ends. This CDR3 is built from 14 residues. From germline, CDR1 is MNHEY and CDR2 SVGAGI.

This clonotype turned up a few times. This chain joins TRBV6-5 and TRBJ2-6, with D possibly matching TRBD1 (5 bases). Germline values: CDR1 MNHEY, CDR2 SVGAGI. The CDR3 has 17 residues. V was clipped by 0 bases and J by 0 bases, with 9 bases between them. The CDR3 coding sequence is TGTGCCAGCAGTTACTCGACAGACCTCTCTGGGGCCAACGTCCTGACTTTC. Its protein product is CASSYSTDLSGANVLTF.

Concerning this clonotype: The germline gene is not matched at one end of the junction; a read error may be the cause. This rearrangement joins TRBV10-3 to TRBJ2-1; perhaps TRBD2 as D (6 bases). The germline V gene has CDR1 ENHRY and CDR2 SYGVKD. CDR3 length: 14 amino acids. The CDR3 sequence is CASSYSGTINEQFF. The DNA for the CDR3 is TGTGCCAGCAGTTATAGCGGCACTATCAATGAGCAGTTCTTC.